This T cell receptor (beta chain) was captured in a study of cytomegalovirus exposure and HLA in healthy donors. Whole-study context: The study's early data release held roughly 90 million unique TCRs from HLA-typed donors.

Primers for the PCR totalled 60 Vbeta and 13 Jbeta. Profiled with immunoSEQ multiplex PCR; TCRdb holds only in-frame clones, not every one. The sample consists of about 190,000 clones, roughly 75% of them appearing once. From germline, CDR1 is LGHNT and CDR2 FRNRAP. The CDR3 covers 16 residues. The ends lost 3 bases at V and 6 bases at J; junction bases unmatched: 12. This clone appeared a few times. Its antigen is currently unknown. General observations from the study: The later analysis indicated that the majority of CMV-associated TCR beta chains appeared HLA-restricted. Both high specificity and high sensitivity reportedly marked the classifier's diagnosis of cytomegalovirus status. TCR beta V- and J-gene trimming, according to a later analysis, was linked to a missense DCLRE1C variant.

The sequence was obtained from a man aged 25-40 years in good health and CMV-seropositive. The chain recombines TRBV12-5 with TRBJ2-7; 9 bases map to TRBD1. The material sequenced was PBMCs. The CDR3 here is CASGLDAGQGPSEQYF. The CDR3 DNA is TGTGCTAGTGGTTTAGATGCGGGACAGGGACCCTCCGAGCAGTACTTC.